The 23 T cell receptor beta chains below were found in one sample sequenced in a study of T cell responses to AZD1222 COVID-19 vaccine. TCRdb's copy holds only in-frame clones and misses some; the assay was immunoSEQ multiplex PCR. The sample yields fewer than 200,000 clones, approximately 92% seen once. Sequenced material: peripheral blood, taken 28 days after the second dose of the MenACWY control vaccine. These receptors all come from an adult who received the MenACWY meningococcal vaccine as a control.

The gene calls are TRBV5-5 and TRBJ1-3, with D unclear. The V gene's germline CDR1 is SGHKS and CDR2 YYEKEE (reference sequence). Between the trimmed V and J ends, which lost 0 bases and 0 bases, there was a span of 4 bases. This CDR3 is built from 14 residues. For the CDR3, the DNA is TGTGCCAGCAGCTTGGGACCCTCTGGAAACACCATATATTTT. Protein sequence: CASSLGPSGNTIYF.

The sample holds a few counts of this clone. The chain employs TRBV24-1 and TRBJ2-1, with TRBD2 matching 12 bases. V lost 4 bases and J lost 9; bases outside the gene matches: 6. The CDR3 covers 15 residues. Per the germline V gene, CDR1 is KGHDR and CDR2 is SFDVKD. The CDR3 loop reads CATSDRLAGVAEQFF. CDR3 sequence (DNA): TGTGCCACCAGTGACCGACTAGCGGGAGTAGCTGAGCAGTTCTTC.

CDR3 bases: TGCGCCAGCAGCCCTGGAAATGGGGCGAATCAGCCCCAGCATTTT. This gives the protein CASSPGNGANQPQHF. The rearrangement links TRBV5-1 to TRBJ1-5; D is possibly TRBD1 (5 bases). This CDR3 is built from 15 residues. Germline V CDR1 and CDR2: SGHRS, YFSETQ. V shed 4 bases and J shed 4 bases, with 15 bases lying between them.

The CDR3: CASSSQGLAGDEIFF. Here the CDR3 DNA reads TGTGCCAGCAGTTCCCAGGGACTAGCGGGAGACGAAATCTTCTTC. The chain has TRBV28 and TRBJ2-1, with 14 positions matching TRBD2. The CDR3 loop spans 15 amino acids. The V gene end was trimmed by 4 bases and the J gene end by 16 bases; junction bases not matched to a gene: 12. CDR1 is MDHEN and CDR2 is SYDVKM in the germline V gene.

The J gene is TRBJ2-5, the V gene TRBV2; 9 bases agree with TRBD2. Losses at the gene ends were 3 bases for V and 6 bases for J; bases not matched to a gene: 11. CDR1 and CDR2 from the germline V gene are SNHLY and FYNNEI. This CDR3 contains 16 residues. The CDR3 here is CASSEERGRVGKTQYF. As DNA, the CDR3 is TGTGCCAGCAGTGAGGAGCGCGGGAGGGTAGGAAAGACCCAGTACTTC.

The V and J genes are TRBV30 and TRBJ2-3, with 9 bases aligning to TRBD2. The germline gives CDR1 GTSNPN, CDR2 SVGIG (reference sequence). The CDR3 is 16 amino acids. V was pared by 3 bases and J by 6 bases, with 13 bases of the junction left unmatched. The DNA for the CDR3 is TGTGCCTGGAGCGCCATAGCGGGGGTAGCATGGGATACGCAGTATTTT. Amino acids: CAWSAIAGVAWDTQYF.

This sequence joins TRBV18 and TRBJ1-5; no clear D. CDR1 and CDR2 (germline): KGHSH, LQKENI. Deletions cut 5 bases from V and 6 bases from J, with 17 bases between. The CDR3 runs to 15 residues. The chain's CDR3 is CASSVGRTSGQPQHF. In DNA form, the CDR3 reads TGTGCCAGCTCAGTCGGACGGACCTCGGGTCAGCCCCAGCATTTT.

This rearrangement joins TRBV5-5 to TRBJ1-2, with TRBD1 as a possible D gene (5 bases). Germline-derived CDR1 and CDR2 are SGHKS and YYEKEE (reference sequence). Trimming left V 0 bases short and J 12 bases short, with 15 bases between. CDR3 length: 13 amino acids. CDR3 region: CASSLESRSGHTF. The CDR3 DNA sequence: TGTGCCAGCAGCTTGGAGAGTCGCTCGGGGCACACCTTC.

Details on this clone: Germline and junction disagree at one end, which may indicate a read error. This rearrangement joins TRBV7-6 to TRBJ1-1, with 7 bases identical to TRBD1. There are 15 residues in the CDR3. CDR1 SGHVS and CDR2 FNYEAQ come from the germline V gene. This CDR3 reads CASSFLTGQNAEAFF. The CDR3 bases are TGTGCCAGCAGCTTCCTAACGGGACAGAACGCTGAAGCTTTCTTT.

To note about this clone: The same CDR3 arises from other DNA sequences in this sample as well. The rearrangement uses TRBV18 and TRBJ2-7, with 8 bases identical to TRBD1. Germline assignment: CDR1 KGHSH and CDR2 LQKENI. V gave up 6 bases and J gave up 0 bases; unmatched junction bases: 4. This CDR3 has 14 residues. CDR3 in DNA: TGTGCCAGCTCCCCCGGACAGGGCTCCTACGAGCAGTACTTC. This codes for CASSPGQGSYEQYF.

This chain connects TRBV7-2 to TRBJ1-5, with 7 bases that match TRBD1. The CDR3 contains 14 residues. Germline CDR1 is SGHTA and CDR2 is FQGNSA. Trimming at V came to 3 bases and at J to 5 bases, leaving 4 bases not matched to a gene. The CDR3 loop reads CASSFAGGDQPQHF. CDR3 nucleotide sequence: TGTGCCAGCAGCTTCGCAGGGGGGGATCAGCCCCAGCATTTT.

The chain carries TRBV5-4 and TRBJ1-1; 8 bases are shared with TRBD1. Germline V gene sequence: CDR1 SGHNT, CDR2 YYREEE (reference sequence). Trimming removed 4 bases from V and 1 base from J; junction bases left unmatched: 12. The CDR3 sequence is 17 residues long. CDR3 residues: CASSTRQGRLGNTEAFF. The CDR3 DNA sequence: TGTGCCAGCAGCACCCGACAGGGGCGTTTGGGGAACACTGAAGCTTTCTTT.

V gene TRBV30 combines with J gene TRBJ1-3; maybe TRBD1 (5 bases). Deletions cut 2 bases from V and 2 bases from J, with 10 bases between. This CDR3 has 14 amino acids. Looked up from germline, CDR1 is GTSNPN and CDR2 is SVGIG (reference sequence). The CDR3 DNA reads TGTGCCTGGAGTCTCGGGGGTACTGGAAACACCATATATTTT. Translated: CAWSLGGTGNTIYF.

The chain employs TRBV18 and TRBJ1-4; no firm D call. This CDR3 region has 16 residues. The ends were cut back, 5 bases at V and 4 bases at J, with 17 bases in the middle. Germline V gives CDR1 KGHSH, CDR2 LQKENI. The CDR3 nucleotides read TGTGCCAGCTCATCGTTTGGGGTCGGGTATAATGAAAAACTGTTTTTT. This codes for CASSSFGVGYNEKLFF.

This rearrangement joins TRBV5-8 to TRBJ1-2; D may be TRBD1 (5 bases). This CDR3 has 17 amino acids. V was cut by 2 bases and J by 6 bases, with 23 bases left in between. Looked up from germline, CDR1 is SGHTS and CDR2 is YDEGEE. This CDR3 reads CASSFMRGTGLGHGYTF. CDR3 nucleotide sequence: TGTGCCAGCAGCTTTATGAGAGGGACGGGCTTGGGCCATGGCTACACCTTC.

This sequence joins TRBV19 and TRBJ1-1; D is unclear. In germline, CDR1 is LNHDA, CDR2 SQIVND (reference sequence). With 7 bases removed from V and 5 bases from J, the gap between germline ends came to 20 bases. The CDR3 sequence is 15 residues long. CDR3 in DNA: TGTGCCAGTACCTCTCATAGCGCGGGAGGGACTGAAGCTTTCTTT. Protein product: CASTSHSAGGTEAFF.

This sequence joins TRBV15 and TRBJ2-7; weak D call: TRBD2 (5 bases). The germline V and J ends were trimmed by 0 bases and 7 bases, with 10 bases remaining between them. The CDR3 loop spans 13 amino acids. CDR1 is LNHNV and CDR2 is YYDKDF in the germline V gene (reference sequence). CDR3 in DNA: TGTGCCACCAGCAGAGATGGACGCGGGGAGCAGTACTTC. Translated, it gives CATSRDGRGEQYF.

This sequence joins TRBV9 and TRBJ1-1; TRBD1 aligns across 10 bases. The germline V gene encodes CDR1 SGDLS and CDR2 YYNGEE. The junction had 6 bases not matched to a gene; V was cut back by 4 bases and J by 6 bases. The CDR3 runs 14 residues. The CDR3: CASSTRDRGSEAFF. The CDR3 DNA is TGTGCCAGCAGCACACGGGACAGGGGCTCTGAAGCTTTCTTT. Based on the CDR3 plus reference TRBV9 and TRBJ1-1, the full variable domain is DSGVTQTPKHLITATGQRVTLRCSPRSGDLSVYWYQQSLDQGLQFLIQYYNGEERAKGNILERFSAQQFPDLHSELNLSSLELGDSALYFCASSTRDRGSEAFFGQGTRLTVV.

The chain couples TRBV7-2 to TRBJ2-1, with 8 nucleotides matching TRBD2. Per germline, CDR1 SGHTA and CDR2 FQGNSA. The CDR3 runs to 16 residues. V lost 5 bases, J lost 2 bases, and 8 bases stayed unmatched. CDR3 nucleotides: TGTGCCAGCAGCCCTCCGGGAGGGAGGGCCTACAATGAGCAGTTCTTC. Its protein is CASSPPGGRAYNEQFF. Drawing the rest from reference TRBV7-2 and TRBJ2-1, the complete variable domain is GAGVSQSPSNKVTEKGKDVELRCDPISGHTALYWYRQSLGQGLEFLIYFQGNSAPDKSGLPSDRFSAERTGGSVSTLTIQRTQQEDSAVYLCASSPPGGRAYNEQFFGPGTRLTVL.

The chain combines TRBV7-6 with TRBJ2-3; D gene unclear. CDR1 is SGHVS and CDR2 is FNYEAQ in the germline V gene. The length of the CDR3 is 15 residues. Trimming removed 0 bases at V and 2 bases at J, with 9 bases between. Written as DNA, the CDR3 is TGTGCCAGCAGCTTAGCGAGGCAGTCCACAGATACGCAGTATTTT. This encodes CASSLARQSTDTQYF. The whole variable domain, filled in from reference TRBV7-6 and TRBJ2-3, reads GAGVSQSPRYKVTKRGQDVALRCDPISGHVSLYWYRQALGQGPEFLTYFNYEAQQDKSGLPNDRFSAERPEGSISTLTIQRTEQRDSAMYRCASSLARQSTDTQYFGPGTRLTVL.

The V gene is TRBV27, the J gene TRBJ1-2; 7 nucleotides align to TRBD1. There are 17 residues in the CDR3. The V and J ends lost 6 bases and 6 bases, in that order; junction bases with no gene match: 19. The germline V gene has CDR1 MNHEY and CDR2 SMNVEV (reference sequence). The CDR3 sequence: CASSLGPGGTLSDGYTF. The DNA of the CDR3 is TGTGCCAGCAGCCTAGGGCCAGGGGGTACTCTAAGTGATGGCTACACCTTC.

The CDR3 loop is CASSLVGPNTEAFF. The CDR3 DNA reads TGTGCCAGCAGCTTAGTCGGCCCTAACACTGAAGCTTTCTTT. The chain carries TRBV11-2 and TRBJ1-1, with D uncertain. The CDR3 is 14 amino acids. Trimming pared 1 base from V and 2 bases from J, leaving 8 bases between. CDR1 is SGHAT, CDR2 FQNNGV, per germline. The entire variable domain, with the rest obtained from reference TRBV11-2 and TRBJ1-1, is as follows: EAGVAQSPRYKIIEKRQSVAFWCNPISGHATLYWYQQILGQGPKLLIQFQNNGVVDDSQLPKDRFSAERLKGVDSTLKIQPAKLEDSAVYLCASSLVGPNTEAFFGQGTRLTVV.

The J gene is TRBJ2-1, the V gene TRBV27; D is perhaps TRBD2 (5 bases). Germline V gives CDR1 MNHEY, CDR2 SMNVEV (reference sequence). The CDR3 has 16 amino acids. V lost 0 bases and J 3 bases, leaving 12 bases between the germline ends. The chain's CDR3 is CASSLSDGDLYNEQFF. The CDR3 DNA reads TGTGCCAGCAGTTTATCAGACGGGGATCTCTACAATGAGCAGTTCTTC.